Shown below are 29 T cell receptor beta chains from a single sample sequenced in a study of blood T cell repertoires in COVID-19. Measured with immunoSEQ multiplex PCR; TCRdb has only the in-frame clones, and not every one. The profile shows about 100,000 clones, roughly 90% of them singletons. Sequencing used peripheral blood. These receptors were obtained from a man between 65 and 80 years old with acute or convalescent COVID-19.

V usage is TRBV11-2 and J usage is TRBJ1-2, with TRBD1 matching over 7 bases. There are 14 residues in the CDR3. With 1 base clipped from V and 3 bases from J, the junction kept 2 bases outside the gene matches. Looked up from germline, CDR1 is SGHAT and CDR2 is FQNNGV. The CDR3 nucleotides are TGTGCCAGCAGCTTAGTGCAGGGGGACTATGGCTACACCTTC. Residues: CASSLVQGDYGYTF.

The gene calls are TRBV29-1 and TRBJ2-1, with a tentative D call TRBD2 (6 bases). The V gene's germline CDR1 is SQVTM and CDR2 ANQGSEA. The V end lost 1 base, the J end lost 1 base, and 11 bases lay between the germline ends. This CDR3 region has 15 residues. In nucleotides, the CDR3 is TGCAGCGTTGAAGCGGAACTAGCTTCCTACAATGAGCAGTTCTTC. Its translation is CSVEAELASYNEQFF.

The rearrangement joins TRBV9 to TRBJ2-3; maybe TRBD2 (5 bases). Trimming removed 4 bases from V and 4 bases from J, with 16 bases in between. CDR3 length equals 15 residues. Germline CDR1 is SGDLS and CDR2 is YYNGEE. The CDR3 protein is CASSSLGSEADTQYF. The DNA for the CDR3 is TGTGCCAGCAGCTCCCTTGGGAGCGAGGCAGATACGCAGTATTTT.

V usage is TRBV2 and J usage is TRBJ2-5; D remains unclear. V shed 5 bases and J shed 2 bases, with 3 bases lying between them. This CDR3 has 11 amino acids. Germline CDR1 and CDR2: SNHLY and FYNNEI. The CDR3 DNA is TGTGCCAGCAGTCTGCAAGAGACCCAGTACTTC. This gives the protein CASSLQETQYF.

The rearrangement links TRBV5-4 to TRBJ1-2, with a tentative D call TRBD1 (5 bases). Germline CDR1 and CDR2: SGHNT and YYREEE (reference sequence). The CDR3 sequence is 12 residues long. V lost 0 bases and J lost 13, with 13 bases in between. CDR3 nucleotide sequence: TGTGCCAGCAGCTTGGGGGGGGAAGATAGCACCTTC. Encoded protein: CASSLGGEDSTF.

This chain joins TRBV3-1 (or the pseudogene TRBV3-2) and TRBJ2-3; 8 bases map to TRBD2. The V and J ends lost 0 bases and 3 bases, in that order; junction bases with no gene match: 5. The CDR3 has 16 amino acids. The germline V gene has CDR1 LGHDT and CDR2 YNNKEL (reference sequence). This chain's CDR3 is CASSQEGPSGTDTQYF. CDR3 DNA: TGTGCCAGCAGCCAAGAAGGGCCTAGCGGGACAGATACGCAGTATTTT.

The chain has TRBV14 and TRBJ2-1; 7 nucleotides align to TRBD1. Per germline, CDR1 SGHDN and CDR2 FVKESK. The CDR3 covers 14 residues. V trimming: 1 base; J trimming: 8 bases; junction bases outside the gene matches: 5. This chain's CDR3 is CASSQGRGGDEQFF. CDR3 DNA sequence: TGTGCCAGCAGCCAAGGGAGAGGGGGCGATGAGCAGTTCTTC.

The V call is TRBV28, the J call TRBJ1-1; D perhaps matches TRBD1 (5 bases). This CDR3 is built from 13 residues. Between the trimmed V and J ends, which lost 6 bases and 1 base, there was a span of 9 bases. Germline CDR1 reads MDHEN; CDR2 reads SYDVKM. The CDR3 nucleotides read TGTGCCAGCAGAAGACAGAGGAACACTGAAGCTTTCTTT. Amino acid sequence: CASRRQRNTEAFF. Supplemented by reference TRBV28 and TRBJ1-1, the full variable domain reads DVKVTQSSRYLVKRTGEKVFLECVQDMDHENMFWYRQDPGLGLRLIYFSYDVKMKEKGDIPEGYSVSREKKERFSLILESASTNQTSMYLCASRRQRNTEAFFGQGTRLTVV.

The V gene is TRBV3-1 (or the pseudogene TRBV3-2), the J gene TRBJ1-6; possible D gene TRBD1, 5 bases. The CDR3 extends over 16 amino acids. The germline V gene has CDR1 LGHDT and CDR2 YNNKEL (reference sequence). V lost 6 bases, J lost 6 bases, and 18 bases lay in between. CDR3 sequence reads: CASRLNAGTGNSPLHF. CDR3 nucleotides: TGTGCCAGCAGGCTCAATGCCGGGACTGGTAATTCACCCCTCCACTTT.

This rearrangement joins TRBV4-2 to TRBJ1-4; D gene unclear. CDR3 size: 16 residues. Germline loops: CDR1 LGHNA, CDR2 YNFKEQ. Deletions cut 0 bases from V and 4 bases from J, with 12 bases between. The CDR3 coding sequence is TGTGCCAGCAGCCAAGATCCCTTTGGGAGTAATGAAAAACTGTTTTTT. It encodes CASSQDPFGSNEKLFF.

The rearrangement uses TRBV5-6 and TRBJ2-3, with 7 bases identical to TRBD2. The CDR3 loop spans 12 amino acids. Germline V lookup: CDR1 SGHDT, CDR2 YYEEEE. Trimming cost V 7 bases and J 3 bases; bases outside gene matches: 2. CDR3 sequence (DNA): TGTGCCAGCGCTAGCGGAACAGATACGCAGTATTTT. Protein sequence: CASASGTDTQYF. Drawing the rest from reference TRBV5-6 and TRBJ2-3, the complete variable domain is DAGVTQSPTHLIKTRGQQVTLRCSPKSGHDTVSWYQQALGQGPQFIFQYYEEEERQRGNFPDRFSGHQFPNYSSELNVNALLLGDSALYLCASASGTDTQYFGPGTRLTVL.

The chain is built from TRBV24-1 and TRBJ1-2; TRBD1 matches 9 bases. V lost 4 bases, J lost 4 bases, and 3 bases stayed unmatched. Germline V CDR1 and CDR2: KGHDR, SFDVKD. The CDR3 totals 14 residues. The DNA of the CDR3 is TGTGCCACCAGTGACCAGGACAGGGGCTATGGCTACACCTTC. This gives the protein CATSDQDRGYGYTF.

J is TRBJ2-3 and V is TRBV10-3; 9 bases match TRBD2. Germline V gives CDR1 ENHRY, CDR2 SYGVKD. V was clipped by 4 bases and J by 4 bases; unmatched bases: 6. This CDR3 is built from 15 residues. This CDR3 is CAISVGLAGPDTQYF. DNA for the CDR3: TGTGCCATCAGTGTGGGGCTAGCGGGGCCAGATACGCAGTATTTT.

The chain joins TRBV6-5 to TRBJ1-4; D is uncertain. The germline V gene encodes CDR1 MNHEY and CDR2 SVGAGI. This CDR3 has 14 amino acids. V dropped 3 bases and J dropped 7 bases, with 12 bases sitting between them. The CDR3 nucleotides are TGTGCCAGCAGTTATTGGCGGGGAAGTGAAAAACTGTTTTTT. Translation gives CASSYWRGSEKLFF.

The chain uses TRBV24-1 and TRBJ2-1, with TRBD2 matching 15 bases. The CDR3 spans 16 residues. The germline V gene has CDR1 KGHDR and CDR2 SFDVKD. The trim removed 4 bases at V and 7 bases at J, leaving 4 bases unmatched. DNA of the CDR3: TGTGCCACCAGTGACTGGACTAGCGGGAGGGGGAATGAGCAGTTCTTC. As protein: CATSDWTSGRGNEQFF.

V gene TRBV18 combines with J gene TRBJ2-7; the D gene is possibly TRBD2 (6 bases). V was trimmed by 6 bases and J by 3 bases, leaving 12 bases between them. The CDR3 is 13 amino acids. CDR1 is KGHSH, CDR2 LQKENI, per germline. CDR3: CASSGGDVYEQYF. DNA for the CDR3: TGTGCCAGCTCGGGCGGGGACGTCTACGAGCAGTACTTC.

This chain connects TRBV19 to TRBJ2-3; 9 nucleotides agree with TRBD2. Unmatched junction bases numbered 6, after V lost 3 bases and J lost 2 bases. The CDR3 runs 16 residues. CDR1 LNHDA and CDR2 SQIVND come from the germline V gene (reference sequence). The CDR3 sequence: CASSIVSGGLTDTQYF. CDR3 coding DNA: TGTGCCAGTAGTATCGTTAGCGGGGGCCTCACAGATACGCAGTATTTT.

The chain links TRBV6-6 to TRBJ1-2; D is uncertain. V lost 4 bases, J lost 8 bases, and 11 bases lay in between. Germline CDR1 is MNHNY and CDR2 is SVGAGI (reference sequence). The CDR3 contains 12 residues. The CDR3 spells CASSLKTAGYTF. The CDR3, as DNA: TGTGCCAGCAGTTTAAAGACTGCCGGCTACACCTTC.

The chain combines TRBV3-1 (or the pseudogene TRBV3-2) with TRBJ2-1; D is perhaps TRBD1 (9 bases). The V and J ends lost 1 base and 1 base respectively, with 20 bases between them. This CDR3 has 19 amino acids. Germline CDR1 reads LGHDT; CDR2 reads YNNKEL (reference sequence). CDR3 loop: CASSQGDRASGLSYNEQFF. In DNA, the CDR3 is TGTGCCAGCAGCCAAGGGGACAGGGCTAGCGGGTTATCCTACAATGAGCAGTTCTTC.

The chain recombines TRBV11-2 with TRBJ2-1, with 16 bases matching TRBD2. Unmatched junction bases numbered 5, after V lost 5 bases and J lost 4 bases. CDR3 length equals 17 residues. In germline, CDR1 is SGHAT, CDR2 FQNNGV. The CDR3 region is CASSVGTSGRVYNEQFF. As DNA, the CDR3 is TGTGCCAGCAGCGTCGGGACTAGCGGGAGGGTTTACAATGAGCAGTTCTTC.

J is TRBJ1-1 and V is TRBV19; 9 bases align to TRBD1. This CDR3 is 16 amino acids long. The V gene's germline CDR1 is LNHDA and CDR2 SQIVND (reference sequence). V lost 4 bases to trimming and J lost 4 bases; unmatched junction nucleotides: 10. The CDR3 nucleotides read TGTGCCAGTAGTACGCCGGGACAGGGACCTGGCACTGAAGCTTTCTTT. Translating gives CASSTPGQGPGTEAFF.

CDR3 region: CASSYSGRTNYGYTF. CDR3 in DNA: TGTGCCAGCAGTTACTCGGGCAGGACTAACTATGGCTACACCTTC. The chain employs TRBV6-5 and TRBJ1-2; the D is unclear. The CDR3 extends over 15 amino acids. Trimming removed 0 bases from V and 0 bases from J, with 8 bases in between. Germline V gene lookup returns CDR1 MNHEY and CDR2 SVGAGI.

The rearrangement joins TRBV12-3 or TRBV12-4 to TRBJ1-1; D call uncertain. V lost 2 bases to trimming and J lost 7 bases, with 11 bases between them. The CDR3 runs 13 residues. CDR3 sequence (DNA): TGTGCCAGCAGTTTAAGGGAAGGGAGTGAAGCTTTCTTT. Translated: CASSLREGSEAFF.

The V and J genes are TRBV6-5 and TRBJ2-1, with D possibly being TRBD1 (5 bases). Germline values: CDR1 MNHEY, CDR2 SVGAGI. The V and J ends lost 4 bases and 4 bases respectively, with 14 bases between them. CDR3 length: 15 amino acids. The CDR3 spells CASSSLAGQYNEQFF. In DNA form, the CDR3 reads TGTGCCAGCAGTTCATTGGCAGGGCAGTACAATGAGCAGTTCTTC.

The V call is TRBV27, the J call TRBJ2-7; D is possibly TRBD2 (6 bases). Germline V CDR1 and CDR2: MNHEY, SMNVEV (reference sequence). The CDR3 runs to 13 residues. Trimming left V 6 bases short and J 2 bases short, with 11 bases between. CDR3 in DNA: TGTGCCAGCAGCTGGGCGGGGACCTACGAGCAGTACTTC. It translates to CASSWAGTYEQYF.

The chain combines TRBV6-2 or TRBV6-3 with TRBJ2-3; 10 nucleotides align to TRBD2. The CDR3 has 14 residues. V trimming: 5 bases; J trimming: 1 base; junction bases outside the gene matches: 0. Germline V lookup: CDR1 MNHEY, CDR2 SVGEGT. The CDR3 DNA reads TGTGCCAGCAGTCTAGCGGGAGGCACAGATACGCAGTATTTT. Translated, it gives CASSLAGGTDTQYF.

The rearrangement joins TRBV11-3 to TRBJ2-4; a possible D gene is TRBD1 (6 bases). There are 15 residues in the CDR3. In germline, CDR1 is SGHNT, CDR2 YENEEA. V lost 4 bases and J lost 7, with 17 bases in between. The CDR3 nucleotides read TGTGCCAGCAGCTCATATCAGGGGAATCAGAACATTCAGTACTTC. The encoded protein is CASSSYQGNQNIQYF.

The chain links TRBV19 to TRBJ1-1, with 7 nucleotides matching TRBD1. Losses at the gene ends were 7 bases for V and 1 base for J; bases not matched to a gene: 6. Germline V CDR1 and CDR2: LNHDA, SQIVND (reference sequence). The CDR3 runs to 14 residues. Here the CDR3 reads CASTLTGWNTEAFF. DNA of the CDR3: TGTGCCAGTACCTTGACAGGGTGGAACACTGAAGCTTTCTTT. Complete variable domain (other parts from reference TRBV19 and TRBJ1-1): DGGITQSPKYLFRKEGQNVTLSCEQNLNHDAMYWYRQDPGQGLRLIYYSQIVNDFQKGDIAEGYSVSREKKESFPLTVTSAQKNPTAFYLCASTLTGWNTEAFFGQGTRLTVV.

This chain links TRBV4-3 with TRBJ1-4; TRBD1 might be the D (5 bases). This CDR3 is built from 15 residues. V lost 3 bases and J 3 bases, leaving 11 bases between the germline ends. Germline V lookup: CDR1 LGHNA, CDR2 YSLEER. The CDR3 nucleotides are TGCGCCAGCAGCCAGGCGACAGTGGCTAATGAAAAACTGTTTTTT. Translation gives CASSQATVANEKLFF.